The text below deals with one T cell receptor beta chain. These data belong to a study of T cell changes during pregnancy in multiple sclerosis. The CDR3 consists of 13 residues. The V end lost 6 bases, the J end lost 8 bases, and 16 bases lay between the germline ends. Germline assignment: CDR1 LNHDA and CDR2 SQIVND (reference sequence). Clones were sequenced by immunoSEQ multiplex PCR, and TCRdb holds only the in-frame ones, with some missing. The sample lists 55,000 to 65,000 clones; about 88% were seen once. The chain carries TRBV19 and TRBJ1-1, with D unclear. The receptor was derived from a female donor in good health, enrolled as a control in a pregnancy study. The sequences come from peripheral blood, collected in the first trimester of pregnancy. In nucleotides, the CDR3 is TGTGCCAGTAGGGCAGGAGGGCGGAAAGAAGCTTTCTTT. Protein product: CASRAGGRKEAFF. The full variable domain, with the rest looked up from reference TRBV19 and TRBJ1-1, is DGGITQSPKYLFRKEGQNVTLSCEQNLNHDAMYWYRQDPGQGLRLIYYSQIVNDFQKGDIAEGYSVSREKKESFPLTVTSAQKNPTAFYLCASRAGGRKEAFFGQGTRLTVV.